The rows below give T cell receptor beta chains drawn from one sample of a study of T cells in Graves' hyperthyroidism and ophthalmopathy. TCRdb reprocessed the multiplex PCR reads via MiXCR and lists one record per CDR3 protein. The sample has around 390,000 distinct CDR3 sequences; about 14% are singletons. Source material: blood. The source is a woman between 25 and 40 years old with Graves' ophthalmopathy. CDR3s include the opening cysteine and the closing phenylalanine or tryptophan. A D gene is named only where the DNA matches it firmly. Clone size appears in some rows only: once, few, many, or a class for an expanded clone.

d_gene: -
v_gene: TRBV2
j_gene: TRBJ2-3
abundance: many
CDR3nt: TGTGCCAGCAGCGGACCCGGACAGTCGGATACGCAGTATTTT
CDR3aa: CASSGPGQSDTQYF

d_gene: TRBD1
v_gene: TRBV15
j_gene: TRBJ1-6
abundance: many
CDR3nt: TGTGCCACCAGCAGAGGACAGGGAACCTTGAGGTCCTATAATTCACCCCTCCACTTT
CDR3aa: CATSRGQGTLRSYNSPLHF

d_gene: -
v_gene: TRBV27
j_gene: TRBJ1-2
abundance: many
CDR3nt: TGTGCCACCTCCTGGTCGGGGGGCTATGGCTACACCTTC
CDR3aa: CATSWSGGYGYTF

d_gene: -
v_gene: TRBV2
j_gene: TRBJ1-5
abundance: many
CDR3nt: TGTGCCAGCATGAGGGACAGCAATCAGCCCCAGCATTTT
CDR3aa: CASMRDSNQPQHF

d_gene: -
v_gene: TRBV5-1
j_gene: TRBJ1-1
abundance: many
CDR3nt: TGCGCCAGCAGCAGGGAGGGGGGGAACACTGAAGCTTTCTTT
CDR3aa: CASSREGGNTEAFF

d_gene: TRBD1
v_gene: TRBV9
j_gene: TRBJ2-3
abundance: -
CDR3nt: TGTGCCAGCAGCGTAGGACCCGACAGGGGGGGAAGCACAGATACGCAGTATTTT
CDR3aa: CASSVGPDRGGSTDTQYF

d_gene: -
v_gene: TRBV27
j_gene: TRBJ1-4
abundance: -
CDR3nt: TGTGCCAGCAGTTTCAGTAGATCTAATGAAAAACTGTTTTTT
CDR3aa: CASSFSRSNEKLFF

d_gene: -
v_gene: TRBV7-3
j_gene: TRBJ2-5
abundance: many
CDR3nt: TGTGCCAGCAGCTTAACGGGGGCACGAGAGACCCAGTACTTC
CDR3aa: CASSLTGARETQYF

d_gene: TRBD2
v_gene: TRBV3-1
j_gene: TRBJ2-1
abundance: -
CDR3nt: TGTGCCAGCAGCCAGATTAGCGGGGGGGATGAGCAGTTCTTC
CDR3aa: CASSQISGGDEQFF

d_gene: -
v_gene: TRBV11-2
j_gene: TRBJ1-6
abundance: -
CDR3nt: TGTGCCAGCAGCTTCGCCGGTTATAATTCACCCCTCCACTTT
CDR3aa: CASSFAGYNSPLHF

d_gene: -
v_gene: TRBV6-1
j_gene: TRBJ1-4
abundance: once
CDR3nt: TGTGCCAGCAGTGCCCTTACCGGGGCTAATGAAAAACTGTTTTTT
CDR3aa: CASSALTGANEKLFF

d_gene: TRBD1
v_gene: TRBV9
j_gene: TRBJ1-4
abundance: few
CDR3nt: TGTGCCAGCAGCGTAGGGAGGGGGCGAGGAGAAAAACTGTTTTTT
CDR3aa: CASSVGRGRGEKLFF

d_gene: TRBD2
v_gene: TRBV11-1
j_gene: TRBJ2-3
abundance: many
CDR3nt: TGTGCCAGCAGCGACAGCGGGGGGAGCACAGATACGCAGTATTTT
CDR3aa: CASSDSGGSTDTQYF

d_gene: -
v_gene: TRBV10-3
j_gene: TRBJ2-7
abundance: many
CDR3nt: TGTGCCATCAGTGAAGGTGCGTACAGGGACTCCTACGAGCAGTACTTC
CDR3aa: CAISEGAYRDSYEQYF

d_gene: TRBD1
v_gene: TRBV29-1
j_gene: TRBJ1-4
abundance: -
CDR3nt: TGCAGCGTTAAACAGGGGGCGGTAGGCGAAAAACTGTTTTTT
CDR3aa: CSVKQGAVGEKLFF

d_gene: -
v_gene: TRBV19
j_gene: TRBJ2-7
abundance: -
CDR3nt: TGTGCCAGTAGTCAGACCGCGGCCGGACCCCGCTCCTACGAGCAGTACTTC
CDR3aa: CASSQTAAGPRSYEQYF

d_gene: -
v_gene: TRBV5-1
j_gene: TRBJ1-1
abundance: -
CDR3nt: TGCGCCAGCAGGGGGGGTAAAAACACTGAAGCTTTCTTT
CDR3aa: CASRGGKNTEAFF

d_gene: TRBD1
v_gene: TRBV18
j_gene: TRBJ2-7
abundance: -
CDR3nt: TGTGCCAGCTCACGGGGACAGAAAGGATACTACGAGCAGTACTTC
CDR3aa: CASSRGQKGYYEQYF

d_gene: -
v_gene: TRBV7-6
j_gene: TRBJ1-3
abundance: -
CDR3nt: TGTGCCAGCAGCTTAGAACCGAGTAGCTCTGGAAACACCATATATTTT
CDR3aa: CASSLEPSSSGNTIYF

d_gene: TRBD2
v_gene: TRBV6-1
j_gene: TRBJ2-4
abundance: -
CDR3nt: TGTGCCAGCATCGGGGGGGGCGCGAACATTCAGTACTTC
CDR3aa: CASIGGGANIQYF

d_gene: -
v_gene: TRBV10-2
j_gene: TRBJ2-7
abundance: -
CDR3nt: TGCGCCAGCAGTGTCCCCCCAGGGTGCTCCTACGAGCAGTACTTC
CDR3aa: CASSVPPGCSYEQYF

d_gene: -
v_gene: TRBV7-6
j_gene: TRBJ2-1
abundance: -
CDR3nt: TGTGCCAGCAGCTTAGGGGGACTCGCTCTTGAGCAGTTCTTC
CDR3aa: CASSLGGLALEQFF

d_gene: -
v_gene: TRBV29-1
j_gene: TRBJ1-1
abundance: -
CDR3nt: TGCAGCGGGGGGGAGGGGTCCACTGAAGCTTTCTTT
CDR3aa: CSGGEGSTEAFF

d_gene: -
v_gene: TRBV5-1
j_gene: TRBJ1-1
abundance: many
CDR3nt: TGCGCCAGCAGCTTGGGGGCAAGCTTGAACACTGAAGCTTTCTTT
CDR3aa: CASSLGASLNTEAFF

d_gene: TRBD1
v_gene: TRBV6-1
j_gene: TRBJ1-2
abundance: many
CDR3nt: TGTGCCAGTTTTCATGCAGGGGGATTCTATGGCTACACCTTC
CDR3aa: CASFHAGGFYGYTF

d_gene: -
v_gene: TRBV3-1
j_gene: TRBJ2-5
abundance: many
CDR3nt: TGTGCCAGCAGCCAATCCAGGGAACCGAGGGAGACCCAGTACTTC
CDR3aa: CASSQSREPRETQYF

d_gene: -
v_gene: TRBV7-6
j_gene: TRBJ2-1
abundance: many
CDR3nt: TGTGCCAGCAGCCCCGAAGAGTGGGATGAGCAGTTCTTC
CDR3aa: CASSPEEWDEQFF

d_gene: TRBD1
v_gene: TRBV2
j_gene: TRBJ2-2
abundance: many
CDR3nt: TGTGCCAGCAGTTACCTCCGATGGACAGGGGGCGGGGAGCTGTTTTTT
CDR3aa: CASSYLRWTGGGELFF

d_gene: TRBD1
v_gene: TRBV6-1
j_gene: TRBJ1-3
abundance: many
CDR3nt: TGTGCCAGCAGTACGTACGGGACAGTCTCTGGAAACACCATATATTTT
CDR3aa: CASSTYGTVSGNTIYF

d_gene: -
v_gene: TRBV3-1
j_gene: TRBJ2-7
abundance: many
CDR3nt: TGTGCCAGCAAGGGGGGGAGCTACGAGCAGTACTTC
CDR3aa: CASKGGSYEQYF

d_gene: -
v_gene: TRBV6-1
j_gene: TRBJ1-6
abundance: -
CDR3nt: TGTGCCAGCCAAGAAAAAAGGGCCCTTTCACCCCTCCACTTT
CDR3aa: CASQEKRALSPLHF

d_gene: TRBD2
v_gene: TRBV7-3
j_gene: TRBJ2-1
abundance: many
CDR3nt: TGTGCCAGCAGCTTAAGTTCCCCTACTAGCGGGGGGGCATTTATATATGAGCAGTTCTTC
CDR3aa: CASSLSSPTSGGAFIYEQFF

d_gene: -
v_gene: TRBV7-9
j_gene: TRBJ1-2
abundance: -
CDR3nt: TGTGCCAGCAGCTTAGTTGGGACTTCCTATGGCTACACCTTC
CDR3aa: CASSLVGTSYGYTF

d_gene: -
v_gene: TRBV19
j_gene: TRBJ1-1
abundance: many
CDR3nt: TGTGCCGGTCCGTCGCGTATCCGGGATTGCGCTGAAGCTTTCTTT
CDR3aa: CAGPSRIRDCAEAFF

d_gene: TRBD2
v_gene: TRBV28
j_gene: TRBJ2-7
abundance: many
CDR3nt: TGTGCCAGCAGTCAAACTAGCGGGGGGATTTACGAGCAGTACTTC
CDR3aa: CASSQTSGGIYEQYF

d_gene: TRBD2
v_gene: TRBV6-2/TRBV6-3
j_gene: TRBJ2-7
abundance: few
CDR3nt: TGTGCCAGCAGTTACGGGACTAGCTCCTACGAGCAGTACTTC
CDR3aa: CASSYGTSSYEQYF

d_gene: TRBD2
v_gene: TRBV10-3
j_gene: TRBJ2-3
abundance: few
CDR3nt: TGTGCCATCAGTGAGCCCACAGGACTAGCGGGCCAATTCACAGATACGCAGTATTTT
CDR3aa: CAISEPTGLAGQFTDTQYF

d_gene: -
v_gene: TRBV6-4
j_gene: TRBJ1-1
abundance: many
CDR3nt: TGTGCCAGCAGTGGCCGCGATCCGAACACTGAAGCTTTCTTT
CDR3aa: CASSGRDPNTEAFF

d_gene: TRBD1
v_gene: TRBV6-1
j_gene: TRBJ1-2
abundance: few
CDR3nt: TGTGCCAGCATCCCGACAGGGGCCTATGGCTACACCTTC
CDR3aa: CASIPTGAYGYTF

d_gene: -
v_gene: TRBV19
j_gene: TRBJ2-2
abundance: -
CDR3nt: TGTGCCACCAGGCTGGGGGCTATGAGAGCCGGGGAGCTGTTTTTT
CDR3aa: CATRLGAMRAGELFF

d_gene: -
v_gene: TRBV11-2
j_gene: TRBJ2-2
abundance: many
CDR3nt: TGTGCCAGCAGCTCTCCCTTTCCCCGGGCCGGGGAGCTGTTTTTT
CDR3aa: CASSSPFPRAGELFF

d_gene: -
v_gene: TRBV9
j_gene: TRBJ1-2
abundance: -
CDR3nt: TGTGCCAGCAGCGTGGGGGGGCGTTACGATGGCTACACCTTC
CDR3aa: CASSVGGRYDGYTF

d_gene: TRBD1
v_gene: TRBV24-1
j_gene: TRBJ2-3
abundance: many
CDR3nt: TGTGCCACCAGTGATTCAGGACAGGTTAATACGCAGTATTTT
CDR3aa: CATSDSGQVNTQYF